The T cell receptor beta chain under discussion was sequenced for a study of a mutant IDH1 vaccine in newly diagnosed glioma. Unmatched junction bases numbered 11, after V lost 8 bases and J lost 6 bases. The CDR3 totals 14 residues. Germline assignment: CDR1 MGHDK and CDR2 SYGVNS. The table came from immunoSEQ multiplex PCR; TCRdb's copy has only in-frame clones and leaves some out. The top ten clones hold 2.9% of a sample with roughly 71,000 clones, 70% to 90% of them seen once. Time point of the sample: baseline, week 1 (first vaccination visit). Treatment meaning: pre-vaccination baseline after standard-of-care therapy.

This chain joins TRBV25-1 and TRBJ1-1; 8 bases agree with TRBD1. The sample was PBMCs, taken from a glioma patient treated with radiotherapy, temozolomide or both. The receptor's source is a man aged 30 to 45 with glioma. CDR3 loop: CASSLGQGSSEAFF. The DNA of the CDR3 is TGTGCCAGCTCCCTCGGACAGGGTAGCTCTGAAGCTTTCTTT.